What follows describes a single T cell receptor beta chain. The CDR3 length is 14 residues. Trimming stripped 1 base from V and 8 bases from J, with 11 bases between. The V gene's germline CDR1 is MDHEN and CDR2 SYDVKM. Repertoires were generated with immunoSEQ multiplex PCR, while TCRdb's copy carries only in-frame clones and drops some. The table records 95,000 or so clones, roughly 87% of them present only once. The data are from a study of PD-L1 blockade in urothelial cancer. In the study overall: Prior regimens of chemotherapy numbered 0 to 3 per patient.

Documented time point: pretreatment peripheral blood. The chain links TRBV28 to TRBJ1-4; no clear D. Sample: PBMCs, taken around atezolizumab (anti-PD-L1) treatment. The clonotype was recovered from a man in his 60s with urothelial cancer. The CDR3 DNA follows: TGTGCCAGCAGTTTATCCAGACGCGGGGAAAAACTGTTTTTT. Encoded protein: CASSLSRRGEKLFF.